This is a list of T cell receptor beta chains from one sample in a study of blood T cell repertoires in COVID-19. The method was immunoSEQ multiplex PCR; TCRdb's version includes in-frame clones alone and lacks a portion of them. The top ten hold about 1.8% of the sample, which has some 100,000 clones, 75% to 90% seen once. The sample consisted of peripheral blood. The receptors here all came from a woman in her 70s with active or convalescent COVID-19. CDR3s include the opening cysteine and the closing phenylalanine or tryptophan. The order of the fields is J gene, D gene, V gene, clone size, CDR3 DNA, CDR3 protein. A D gene is named only where the DNA matches it firmly. Where a row states a size, it is once, few, many or the class of an expanded clone; other rows omit it.

j_call: TRBJ2-5; d_call: NA; v_call: TRBV7-2; clone_size: NA; cdr3_nt: TGTGCCAGCAGCTTAAGTGAGCTAGGGGTCTCCACCCAGTACTTC; cdr3_aa: CASSLSELGVSTQYF
j_call: TRBJ2-3; d_call: NA; v_call: TRBV18; clone_size: NA; cdr3_nt: TGTGCCAGCTCACCGGGCAGGGTTGACACAGATACGCAGTATTTT; cdr3_aa: CASSPGRVDTDTQYF
j_call: TRBJ2-5; d_call: TRBD1; v_call: TRBV24-1; clone_size: once; cdr3_nt: TGTGCCACCAGTGATTTCCGAGGGGGCCAGGAGACCCAGTACTTC; cdr3_aa: CATSDFRGGQETQYF
j_call: TRBJ2-7; d_call: NA; v_call: TRBV2; clone_size: NA; cdr3_nt: TGTGCCAGCAGTGATGCAGGGAAGGTGTACGAGCAGTACTTC; cdr3_aa: CASSDAGKVYEQYF
j_call: TRBJ1-1; d_call: TRBD1; v_call: TRBV18; clone_size: NA; cdr3_nt: TGTGCCAGCTCACCAAAGGGGGCAAACACTGAAGCTTTCTTT; cdr3_aa: CASSPKGANTEAFF
j_call: TRBJ2-5; d_call: TRBD2; v_call: TRBV7-8; clone_size: few; cdr3_nt: TGTGCCAGCAGCTTGGGGGGGACCGGTCAGACCCAGTACTTC; cdr3_aa: CASSLGGTGQTQYF
j_call: TRBJ1-1; d_call: TRBD1; v_call: TRBV5-4; clone_size: NA; cdr3_nt: TGTGCCAGCAGCGTCGACAGGGGAGACACTGAAGCTTTCTTT; cdr3_aa: CASSVDRGDTEAFF
j_call: TRBJ2-3; d_call: TRBD2; v_call: TRBV5-1; clone_size: NA; cdr3_nt: TGCGCCAGCAGCCCGGGACTAGCGGGAGCTGGGAGCACAGATACGCAGTATTTT; cdr3_aa: CASSPGLAGAGSTDTQYF
j_call: TRBJ2-2; d_call: NA; v_call: TRBV20-1; clone_size: NA; cdr3_nt: TGCAGTGCTAGTATTGGGGGGGCGTTCGCCGGGGAGCTGTTTTTT; cdr3_aa: CSASIGGAFAGELFF
j_call: TRBJ2-1; d_call: NA; v_call: TRBV28; clone_size: NA; cdr3_nt: TGTGCCAGCAGTCCCCCCGAGTCCTACAATGAGCAGTTCTTC; cdr3_aa: CASSPPESYNEQFF